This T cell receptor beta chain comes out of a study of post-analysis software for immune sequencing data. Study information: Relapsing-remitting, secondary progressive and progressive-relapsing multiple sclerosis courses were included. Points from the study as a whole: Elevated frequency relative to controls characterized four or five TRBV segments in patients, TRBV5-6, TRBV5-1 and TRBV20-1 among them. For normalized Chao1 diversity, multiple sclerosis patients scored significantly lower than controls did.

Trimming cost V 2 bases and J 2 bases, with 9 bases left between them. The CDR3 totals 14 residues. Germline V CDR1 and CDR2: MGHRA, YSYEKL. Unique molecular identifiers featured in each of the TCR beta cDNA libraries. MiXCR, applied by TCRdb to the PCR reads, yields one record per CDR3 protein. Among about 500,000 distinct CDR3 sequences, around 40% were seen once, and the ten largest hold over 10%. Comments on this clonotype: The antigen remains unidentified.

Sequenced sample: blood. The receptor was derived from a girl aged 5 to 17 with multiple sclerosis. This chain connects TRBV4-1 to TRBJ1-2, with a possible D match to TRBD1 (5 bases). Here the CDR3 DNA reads TGCGCCAGCAGCCAACTGCGGGGGAACTATGGCTACACCTTC. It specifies CASSQLRGNYGYTF.